These T cell receptor beta chains were read from a single sample in a study of T cells in Graves' hyperthyroidism and ophthalmopathy. Each CDR3 protein gets one entry after TCRdb re-called the multiplex PCR reads with MiXCR. This sample has around 600,000 distinct CDR3 sequences; approximately 15% occur once, and the top ten carry roughly 7.7%. Sequenced: blood. These receptor sequences come from a woman aged 18-29 years with Graves' ophthalmopathy. Each CDR3 is given with its conserved first and last residue. D genes are given only for firm matches. Size is omitted from some rows. Given values are once, few, many or a class for expanded clones.

>TRBJ2-1|TRBD1|TRBV19|many
TGTGCCAGTAGTATCGGGACAGGGGCGGGAGTAGGGTACAATGAGCAGTTCTTC
CASSIGTGAGVGYNEQFF
>TRBJ2-1|-|TRBV5-1|many
TGCGCCAGCAGCTCCAATAGACAGGTCAATGAGCAGTTCTTC
CASSSNRQVNEQFF
>TRBJ2-1|TRBD2|TRBV4-1|-
TGCGCCAGCAGATCCGTGACTAGCGGGAAGTACAATGAGCAGTTCTTC
CASRSVTSGKYNEQFF
>TRBJ2-1|TRBD2|TRBV7-3|few
TGTGCCAGCAGTCCTAGCGGAAAGAGCTCCTACAATGAGCAGTTCTTC
CASSPSGKSSYNEQFF
>TRBJ2-2|TRBD2|TRBV6-1|many
TGTGCCAGCAGGACGGCGGGAGGGTCCGCCGGGGAGCTGTTTTTT
CASRTAGGSAGELFF
>TRBJ2-1|TRBD2|TRBV12-3/TRBV12-4|few
TGTGCCAGCATCTTGGGGAGGGGCGCCTACAATGAGCAGTTCTTC
CASILGRGAYNEQFF
>TRBJ1-6|-|TRBV5-6|many
TGTGCCAGCAGCCACGACCGTAGCAGGCCACCCCTCCACTTT
CASSHDRSRPPLHF
>TRBJ1-1|-|TRBV19|-
TGTGCCAGTAGTAAGACAGTAGGGCCTAATGAAGCTTTCTTT
CASSKTVGPNEAFF
>TRBJ2-1|-|TRBV30|-
TGTGCCTGGCGGCATAGGGACAAGGTGTCTGAGCAGTTCTTC
CAWRHRDKVSEQFF
>TRBJ2-1|-|TRBV5-1|many
TGCGCCAGCAGCTTGATGCAGGAATCCTACAATGAGCAGTTCTTC
CASSLMQESYNEQFF
>TRBJ1-5|TRBD1|TRBV19|-
TGTGCCACTCATCCAGGGGGCCGTGGGTCTCTCAATCAGCCCCAGCATTTT
CATHPGGRGSLNQPQHF
>TRBJ2-1|-|TRBV5-1|many
TGCGCCAGCAGCTTGGGACATAACAATGAGCAGTTCTTC
CASSLGHNNEQFF
>TRBJ2-7|-|TRBV19|-
TGTGCCAGTAGTATGGACTGGAGCTCCTACGAGCAGTACTTC
CASSMDWSSYEQYF
>TRBJ1-1|-|TRBV27|-
TGTGCCAGCAGTTTATCGCCGGGACATCAAACTGAAGCTTTCTTT
CASSLSPGHQTEAFF
>TRBJ1-2|-|TRBV6-1|-
TGTGCCAGCAGTCGAGAGGGGTATGGCTACACCTTC
CASSREGYGYTF
>TRBJ1-2|-|TRBV20-1|many
TGCAGTGCTATCAGCGGGCGGGGAACCATCTATGGCTACACCTTC
CSAISGRGTIYGYTF
>TRBJ2-7|-|TRBV28|many
TGTGCCAGCAGGCAGGACAGGGAGGGCGAGCAGTACTTC
CASRQDREGEQYF
>TRBJ2-7|TRBD1|TRBV20-1|few
TGCAGTGCTGGGACAGGAGGACCCTACGAGCAGTACTTC
CSAGTGGPYEQYF
>TRBJ2-1|-|TRBV4-1|-
TGCGCCAGCAGCCAAGGGCGGGACTTCTCCTACAATGAGCAGTTCTTC
CASSQGRDFSYNEQFF
>TRBJ1-2|-|TRBV2|many
TGTGCCAGCAGTGAAGTAGGGTACGGAACTAACTATGGCTACACCTTC
CASSEVGYGTNYGYTF
>TRBJ1-2|-|TRBV2|many
TGTGCCAGCAGTGATAACGGGGCCCTCTATGGCTACACCTTC
CASSDNGALYGYTF
>TRBJ2-1|TRBD1|TRBV7-3|many
TGTGCCAGCAGCCCGACAGGGGCATACAATGAGCAGTTCTTC
CASSPTGAYNEQFF
>TRBJ2-7|TRBD1|TRBV6-1|many
TGTGCCAGCAGTGGAGGGACAGGAAACGGCCACGAGCAGTACTTC
CASSGGTGNGHEQYF
>TRBJ1-3|TRBD1|TRBV9|few
TGTGCCAGCAGCGTAGGGGACAGGGAATTCTCTCGGGGTGTAAACACCATATATTTT
CASSVGDREFSRGVNTIYF
>TRBJ2-1|-|TRBV19|-
TGTGCCAGTAGTGTAGACCCACGAGGGGGGGGTGAGCAGTTCTTC
CASSVDPRGGGEQFF
>TRBJ2-2|-|TRBV11-3|many
TGTGCCAGCAGCCCTACCTGGATCGAACAGGGAGGCGGGGAGCTGTTTTTT
CASSPTWIEQGGGELFF
>TRBJ2-1|-|TRBV5-1|few
TGCGCCAGCAGCTTGGTGCCTAGACTCGAGCAGTTCTTC
CASSLVPRLEQFF
>TRBJ1-6|-|TRBV12-3/TRBV12-4|-
TGTGCCAGCAGTTTAACAGGGCGCCATTCACCCCTCCACTTT
CASSLTGRHSPLHF
>TRBJ2-1|-|TRBV6-1|few
TGTGCCAGCAGCGACACAGTGTACAATGAGCAGTTCTTC
CASSDTVYNEQFF
>TRBJ2-1|-|TRBV10-3|many
TGTGCCATCAGTGCGGACTATCGATCTAACAATGAGCAGTTCTTC
CAISADYRSNNEQFF
>TRBJ2-3|-|TRBV11-2|few
TGTGCCAGCAGCCCCCGTGGGGGGAAGGCTGGCACAGATACGCAGTATTTT
CASSPRGGKAGTDTQYF
>TRBJ1-5|-|TRBV24-1|-
TGTGCCACCAGTGATCAGTATAGCAATCAGCCCCAGCATTTT
CATSDQYSNQPQHF
>TRBJ2-7|TRBD1|TRBV28|many
TGTGCCAGCAGTTTAGTCCGGGACAGGCCCTACGAGCAGTACTTC
CASSLVRDRPYEQYF
>TRBJ2-7|TRBD2|TRBV20-1|many
TGCAGTGTCCGGGAGGTCTCCTACGAGCAGTACTTC
CSVREVSYEQYF
>TRBJ2-3|-|TRBV4-2|-
TGTGCCAGCAGCCAAGAGAGTAAGGGTTCGTTCGCAGATACGCAGTATTTT
CASSQESKGSFADTQYF
>TRBJ2-2|-|TRBV7-9|many
TGTGCCAGCAGCCTCGAGATCGGGGAGCTGTTTTTT
CASSLEIGELFF
>TRBJ2-7|-|TRBV4-2|-
TGTGCCAGCAGCCAAGTTGGGCAGGGGCCCTACGAGCAGTACTTC
CASSQVGQGPYEQYF
>TRBJ2-7|-|TRBV12-5|-
TGTGCTAGTGGTTTTCTCGTCGAGGGGAGCCGCTCCTACGAGCAGTACTTC
CASGFLVEGSRSYEQYF
>TRBJ1-2|-|TRBV28|few
TGTGCCAGCAGCCTCGACACCCACTACACCTTC
CASSLDTHYTF
>TRBJ2-5|-|TRBV9|many
TGTGCCAGCAGCGTAGCTCAGAAAGAGACCCAGTACTTC
CASSVAQKETQYF
>TRBJ1-2|TRBD1|TRBV30|many
TGTGCCTGGGATAACGGGGGCAGGGGGCTTGGCTACACCTTC
CAWDNGGRGLGYTF
>TRBJ2-7|-|TRBV28|many
TGTGCCAGCAGCCCGGCAGCGGGTAGCTCCTACGAGCAGTACTTC
CASSPAAGSSYEQYF
>TRBJ1-3|-|TRBV6-5|many
TGTGCCAGCAGTTACTCCGCCGATGCTGGTGGAAACACCATATATTTT
CASSYSADAGGNTIYF
>TRBJ1-1|TRBD1|TRBV30|many
TGTGCCTCCAACAGGGGGCAGATGAACACTGAAGCTTTCTTT
CASNRGQMNTEAFF